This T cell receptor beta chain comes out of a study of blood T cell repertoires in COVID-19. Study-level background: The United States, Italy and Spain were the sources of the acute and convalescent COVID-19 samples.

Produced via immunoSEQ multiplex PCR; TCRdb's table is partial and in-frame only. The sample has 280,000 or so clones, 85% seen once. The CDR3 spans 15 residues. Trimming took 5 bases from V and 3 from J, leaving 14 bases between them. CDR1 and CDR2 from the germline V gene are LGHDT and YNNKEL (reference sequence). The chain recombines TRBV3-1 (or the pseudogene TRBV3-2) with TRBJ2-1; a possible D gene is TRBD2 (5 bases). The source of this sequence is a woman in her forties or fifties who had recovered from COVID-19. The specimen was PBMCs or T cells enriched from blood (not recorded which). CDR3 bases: TGTGCCAGCAGCGCACGTGAGGGTGTCTACAATGAGCAGTTCTTC. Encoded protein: CASSAREGVYNEQFF.